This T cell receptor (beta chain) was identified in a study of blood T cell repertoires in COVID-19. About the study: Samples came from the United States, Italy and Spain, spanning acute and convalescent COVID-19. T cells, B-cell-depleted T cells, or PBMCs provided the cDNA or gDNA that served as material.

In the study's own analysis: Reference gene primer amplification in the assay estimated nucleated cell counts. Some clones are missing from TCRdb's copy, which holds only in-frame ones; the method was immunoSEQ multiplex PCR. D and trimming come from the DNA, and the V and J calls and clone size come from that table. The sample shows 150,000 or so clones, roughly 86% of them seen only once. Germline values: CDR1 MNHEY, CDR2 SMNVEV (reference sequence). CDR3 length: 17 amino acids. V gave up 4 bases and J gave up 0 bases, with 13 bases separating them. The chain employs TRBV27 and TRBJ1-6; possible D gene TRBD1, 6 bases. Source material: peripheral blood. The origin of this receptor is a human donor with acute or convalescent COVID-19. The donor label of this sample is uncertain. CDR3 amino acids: CASSYVRGSSYNSPLHF. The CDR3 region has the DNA TGTGCCAGCAGTTACGTGAGGGGGAGCTCCTATAATTCACCCCTCCACTTT.